A selection of T cell receptor beta chains follows, all from one sample in a study of a mutant IDH1 vaccine in newly diagnosed glioma. These TCRs' antigens remain unknown. Method: immunoSEQ multiplex PCR; TCRdb's copy keeps in-frame clones and lacks some. The sample has some 80,000 clones; roughly 85% are singletons. The starting material was PBMCs, obtained from a glioma patient whose treatment included an IDH1 peptide vaccine. Receptors were obtained from a woman between 45 and 60 years old with glioma. Each CDR3 is given with its conserved first and last residue. The D gene is left open where the match is weak. The size entry is marked missing in some rows and otherwise reads once, few, many or a size class.

size,V,D,J,DNA,CDR3
-,TRBV29-1,-,TRBJ2-7,TGCAGCGTTGAGATGGGTGCCGATTGGAACGAGCAGTACTTC,CSVEMGADWNEQYF
-,TRBV5-1,TRBD1,TRBJ2-1,TGCGCCAGCAGCTTGGGCTTAGGACAGGGGAGGGATGAGCAGTTCTTC,CASSLGLGQGRDEQFF
-,TRBV7-3,-,TRBJ2-1,TGTGCCAGCAGCTCTTTCGGGACACCTTACAATGAGCAGTTCTTC,CASSSFGTPYNEQFF
-,TRBV6-5,-,TRBJ2-3,TGTGCCAGCAGTTACGGGCTCCCCGGGGATACGCAGTATTTT,CASSYGLPGDTQYF
-,TRBV4-2,-,TRBJ2-1,TGTGCCAGCAGCAAGAGCGGAAACGGGTACAATGAGCAGTTCTTC,CASSKSGNGYNEQFF
-,TRBV5-1,TRBD1,TRBJ2-6,TGCGCCAGCAGCCCAGGGGGCTCCTCTGGGGCCAACGTCCTGACTTTC,CASSPGGSSGANVLTF
-,TRBV6-5,TRBD2,TRBJ2-1,TGTGCCAGCAGCCGGGGACTAGCGGGTCGTGAGCAGTTCTTC,CASSRGLAGREQFF
-,TRBV4-1,-,TRBJ2-5,TGCGCCAGCAGCCCGCGCTGGGCGGGGCTTCAAGAGACCCAGTACTTC,CASSPRWAGLQETQYF
-,TRBV6-4,TRBD2,TRBJ2-3,TGTGCCAGCAGGGGGCTGGTGGGAGGGCAAACAGATACGCAGTATTTT,CASRGLVGGQTDTQYF
few,TRBV28,-,TRBJ2-5,TGTGCCAGCACCGTGTCGGGGGCAGTACAAGAGACCCAGTACTTC,CASTVSGAVQETQYF
-,TRBV30,TRBD2,TRBJ2-5,TGTGCCTGGAGTGTCGGCCTAGCGGGAGAGGAGACCCAGTACTTC,CAWSVGLAGEETQYF
-,TRBV15,TRBD2,TRBJ2-7,TGTGCCACCAGCAGAGGACGGACTAGCGGTGCCTACGAGCAGTACTTC,CATSRGRTSGAYEQYF
-,TRBV6-5,TRBD1,TRBJ1-2,TGTGCCAGCAGTCCCCTAGGAGGGGGCGATGGCTACACCTTC,CASSPLGGGDGYTF
-,TRBV30,-,TRBJ2-5,TGTGCCTGGGCTTCAGGACTACAAGAGACCCAGTACTTC,CAWASGLQETQYF
few,TRBV5-1,-,TRBJ1-1,TGCGCCAGCAGCTTTCAGGGTAACACTGAAGCTTTCTTT,CASSFQGNTEAFF
-,TRBV27,-,TRBJ2-7,TGTGCCAGCAGTGTAGCGCGAGAGGGCTACGAGCAGTACTTC,CASSVAREGYEQYF
-,TRBV18,TRBD1,TRBJ1-2,TGTGCCAGCTCACCAGACAGGGCTAACTATGGCTACACCTTC,CASSPDRANYGYTF
-,TRBV28,-,TRBJ2-1,TGTGCCAGCAGTCCCCGCTGGGACGCCAATGAGCAGTTCTTC,CASSPRWDANEQFF
-,TRBV7-7,-,TRBJ2-1,TGTGCTAGCAGCCCAGGGGGGGTAAACAATGAGCAGTTCTTC,CASSPGGVNNEQFF
-,TRBV9,-,TRBJ2-7,TGTGCCAGCAGCCCCCGGGAGAGCTCCTACGAGCAGTACTTC,CASSPRESSYEQYF
-,TRBV11-1,TRBD2,TRBJ2-5,TGTGCCAGCAGCTCAGGCTTACACGCGGGACTAGCGTCAAAAGAGACCCAGTACTTC,CASSSGLHAGLASKETQYF
-,TRBV12-5,-,TRBJ2-1,TGTGCTAGTGGTTTGGTACACCGAGGGGTACCCTATAATACTAGTAATGAGCAGTTCTTC,CASGLVHRGVPYNTSNEQFF
-,TRBV5-6,-,TRBJ1-5,TGTGCCAGCAGCCACGGGACATATAGCAATCAGCCCCAGCATTTT,CASSHGTYSNQPQHF
-,TRBV6-5,TRBD1,TRBJ1-2,TGTGCCAGCACCTCCCGACAGGGGGCGGATGGCTACACCTTC,CASTSRQGADGYTF
-,TRBV6-5,-,TRBJ1-4,TGTGCCAGCGGGTACAGAAGTAATGAAAAACTGTTTTTT,CASGYRSNEKLFF